What follows are 26 T cell receptor beta chains derived from one specimen sequenced in a study of identifying expanded T cells in peripheral blood. Sequencing was performed with immunoSEQ multiplex PCR; in TCRdb, only in-frame clones are kept and a portion is missing. The top ten clones hold about a fifth of a sample with fewer than 80,000 clones, about 85% of them seen once. The sequenced material came from blood. These receptors were obtained from a person aged 18 to 75 in good health.

V is TRBV29-1 and J is TRBJ2-3; 9 positions match TRBD2. Germline loops: CDR1 SQVTM, CDR2 ANQGSEA. This CDR3 has 15 residues. The junction had 8 bases not matched to a gene; V was cut back by 5 bases and J by 2 bases. The DNA for the CDR3 is TGCAGCGTTAACCCGACTAGCGGACTCACAGATACGCAGTATTTT. Translated, it gives CSVNPTSGLTDTQYF.

The V gene is TRBV11-3, the J gene TRBJ1-1; maybe TRBD1 (5 bases). The ends were cut back, 5 bases at V and 1 base at J, with 17 bases in the middle. In germline, CDR1 is SGHNT, CDR2 YENEEA. The length of the CDR3 is 16 residues. Written as DNA, the CDR3 is TGTGCCAGCAGCCATGCCCCCGGGACGGCGAACACTGAAGCTTTCTTT. Translated, it gives CASSHAPGTANTEAFF.

J is TRBJ2-3 and V is TRBV7-2; 8 bases are shared with TRBD2. The CDR3 has 19 residues. Germline V gives CDR1 SGHTA, CDR2 FQGNSA. Trimming took 2 bases from V and 0 from J; bases not matched to a gene: 13. CDR3: CASSLNPGLAGGSTDTQYF. The CDR3 DNA is TGTGCCAGCAGCTTAAACCCGGGCCTGGCGGGAGGTAGCACAGATACGCAGTATTTT.

The J gene is TRBJ2-1, the V gene TRBV6-1, with 9 bases identical to TRBD2. The CDR3 length is 17 residues. Losses at the gene ends were 2 bases for V and 12 bases for J; bases not matched to a gene: 17. Germline CDR1 is MNHNS and CDR2 is SASEGT. The CDR3 bases are TGTGCCAGCAGTGAAAGGCGGGCGACTAGCGGACCTGAGAGGCAGTTCTTC. It yields the protein CASSERRATSGPERQFF.

The CDR3 DNA follows: TGTGCCAGCAGCTTAGGAGGCGGGGGAAGAGATACGCAGTATTTT. Amino acids: CASSLGGGGRDTQYF. This chain connects TRBV7-3 to TRBJ2-3; TRBD2 agrees at 7 bases. This CDR3 spans 15 amino acids. Trimming removed 2 bases from V and 5 bases from J; junction bases left unmatched: 7. Germline CDR1 and CDR2: SGHTA and FQGTGA.

The chain couples TRBV7-9 to TRBJ1-6; 9 bases map to TRBD1. The trim removed 5 bases at V and 4 bases at J, leaving 6 bases unmatched. From germline, CDR1 is SEHNR and CDR2 FQNEAQ (reference sequence). The CDR3 runs 16 residues. The CDR3 sequence is CASSIGQGFYNSPLHF. Written as DNA, the CDR3 is TGTGCCAGCAGCATCGGACAGGGGTTTTATAATTCACCCCTCCACTTT. Filled out from reference TRBV7-9 and TRBJ1-6, the complete variable domain reads DTGVSQNPRHKITKRGQNVTFRCDPISEHNRLYWYRQTLGQGPEFLTYFQNEAQLEKSRLLSDRFSAERPKGSFSTLEIQRTEQGDSAMYLCASSIGQGFYNSPLHFGNGTRLTVT.

This clone was detected only a few times. The chain links TRBV15 to TRBJ2-4; D remains unclear. CDR3 size: 12 residues. The germline V gene encodes CDR1 LNHNV and CDR2 YYDKDF (reference sequence). V was cut by 7 bases and J by 1 base, with 5 bases left in between. The CDR3 coding sequence is TGTGCCACCAAAGGGGCCAAAAACATTCAGTACTTC. This gives the protein CATKGAKNIQYF.

V is TRBV2 and J is TRBJ1-5; D is ambiguous. The V gene lost 8 bases and the J gene lost 6 bases, with 11 bases spanning the gap. Germline CDR1 SNHLY, CDR2 FYNNEI. The CDR3 length is 12 residues. The DNA for the CDR3 is TGTGCCAGCCAAAAGGGAAGTCAGCCCCAGCATTTT. Translation gives CASQKGSQPQHF.

The genes are TRBV10-1 and TRBJ2-2; no clear D. Looked up from germline, CDR1 is WNHNN and CDR2 is SYGVQD (reference sequence). Trimming took 5 bases from V and 6 from J, leaving 7 bases between them. The CDR3 loop spans 12 amino acids. CDR3 sequence reads: CASSTPPGELFF. In DNA, the CDR3 is TGCGCCAGCAGTACACCCCCCGGGGAGCTGTTTTTT.

This clone was seen just once. The chain joins TRBV6-5 to TRBJ2-7; D gene ambiguous. The germline gives CDR1 MNHEY, CDR2 SVGAGI. This CDR3 contains 11 residues. Trimming pared 8 bases from V and 5 bases from J, leaving 10 bases between. In DNA form, the CDR3 reads TGTGCCAGCCGATCTGCCCACGAGCAGTACGTC. Translating gives CASRSAHEQYV.

V gene TRBV7-9 combines with J gene TRBJ1-1, with 10 bases identical to TRBD1. Germline CDR1 reads SEHNR; CDR2 reads FQNEAQ (reference sequence). Trimming at V came to 5 bases and at J to 3 bases, leaving 3 bases not matched to a gene. CDR3 size: 14 residues. The CDR3, as DNA: TGTGCCAGCAGCAAGGACAGGGGGGACACTGAAGCTTTCTTT. Encoded protein: CASSKDRGDTEAFF.

The J gene is TRBJ2-1, the V gene TRBV6-4; D gene ambiguous. Germline values: CDR1 MRHNA, CDR2 SNTAGT. V lost 3 bases and J 5 bases, leaving 11 bases between the germline ends. The CDR3 totals 14 residues. The CDR3 DNA is TGTGCCAGCAGTGAAATTGCTAGAAACAATGAGCAGTTCTTC. Amino acids: CASSEIARNNEQFF.

This chain links TRBV5-1 with TRBJ2-5; 16 nucleotides align to TRBD2. Germline trimming cut 3 bases from V and 6 bases from J; bases unmatched to any gene: 5. This CDR3 is built from 16 residues. The germline V gene has CDR1 SGHRS and CDR2 YFSETQ. This CDR3 is CASSSGTSGGAKTQYF. CDR3 DNA: TGCGCCAGCAGCTCAGGGACTAGCGGGGGGGCGAAGACCCAGTACTTC.

CDR3: CASSRGQRSYEQYF. The CDR3 DNA sequence: TGTGCCAGCAGTAGGGGACAGAGATCCTACGAGCAGTACTTC. This chain uses TRBV2 with TRBJ2-5; TRBD1 matches at 7 bases. The J call is in doubt because the DNA end fits TRBJ2-7 better. Per the germline V gene, CDR1 is SNHLY and CDR2 is FYNNEI. CDR3 length: 14 amino acids.

A few counts support this clone. The chain uses TRBV6-1 and TRBJ1-2, with D uncertain. Germline V gene lookup returns CDR1 MNHNS and CDR2 SASEGT. V was shortened by 7 bases and J by 2 bases, with 14 bases between the two germline ends. There are 14 residues in the CDR3. CDR3 amino acids: CASTSSAGNYGYTF. CDR3 nucleotide sequence: TGTGCCAGCACGTCGTCGGCGGGGAACTATGGCTACACCTTC.

The genes are TRBV18 and TRBJ2-2; D not resolved. V gave up 4 bases and J gave up 6 bases, with 9 bases separating them. Germline V lookup: CDR1 KGHSH, CDR2 LQKENI. This CDR3 has 13 residues. The CDR3 region is CASSRPGPGELFF. CDR3 DNA: TGTGCCAGCTCACGGCCAGGCCCCGGGGAGCTGTTTTTT.

The chain combines TRBV7-8 with TRBJ2-7; D is unresolved. Germline V gene data show CDR1 as SGHVS and CDR2 as FQNEAQ. The CDR3 is 14 residues long. V was shortened by 1 base and J by 2 bases, with 9 bases between the two germline ends. The DNA of the CDR3 is TGTGCCAGCAGCTTAGTGGACGGAACCTACGAGCAGTACGTC. Translated: CASSLVDGTYEQYV.

This clone rates as medium-sized. This chain uses TRBV4-1 with TRBJ1-3, with D maybe TRBD1 (5 bases). Germline CDR1 and CDR2: MGHRA and YSYEKL. This CDR3 has 15 residues. The V end was cut by 3 bases, the J end by 1 base, with 10 bases between. This CDR3 reads CASSQDWTSGNTIYF. Written as DNA, the CDR3 is TGCGCCAGCAGCCAGGATTGGACATCTGGAAACACCATATATTTT.

This chain uses TRBV6-6 with TRBJ2-7, with 8 positions matching TRBD2. The germline V gene encodes CDR1 MNHNY and CDR2 SVGAGI (reference sequence). The junction had 7 bases not matched to a gene; V was cut back by 5 bases and J by 7 bases. CDR3 length equals 13 residues. The CDR3 bases are TGTGCCAGCAGTCAGGCGGGGGGTAGGGAGCAGTACGTC. Residues: CASSQAGGREQYV.

This clone was observed a single time. The chain uses TRBV11-3 and TRBJ2-1; 11 bases fit TRBD2. The CDR3 is 18 amino acids. After removal of 1 base from V and 7 bases from J, the junction contained 12 bases not matched to a gene. The germline gives CDR1 SGHNT, CDR2 YENEEA. CDR3 bases: TGTGCCAGCAGCTTAGTTGGTAGCGGGAGGGCCCAGAGGAATGAGCAGTTCTTC. Protein product: CASSLVGSGRAQRNEQFF.

The chain recombines TRBV30 with TRBJ2-1, with 11 bases that match TRBD2. The CDR3 length is 20 residues. CDR1 GTSNPN and CDR2 SVGIG come from the germline V gene (reference sequence). Trimming removed 6 bases from V and 0 bases from J; junction bases left unmatched: 19. CDR3 coding DNA: TGTGCCTGCGCTTCGCTTAGCGGGAGGGCCGCATCTACCTCCTACAATGAGCAGTTCTTC. Its protein product is CACASLSGRAASTSYNEQFF.

V and J are TRBV18 and TRBJ2-5; D gene unclear. Germline values: CDR1 KGHSH, CDR2 LQKENI. The V end lost 3 bases, the J end lost 5 bases, and 10 bases lay between the germline ends. There are 13 residues in the CDR3. The CDR3 DNA is TGTGCCAGCTCACCGGCGGTTCTGGAGACCCAGTACTTC. Translating gives CASSPAVLETQYF.

In its sample, this clone was seen a few times. The chain combines TRBV4-1 with TRBJ1-4; TRBD1 agrees at 9 bases. Germline assignment: CDR1 MGHRA and CDR2 YSYEKL. V was clipped by 0 bases and J by 8 bases; unmatched bases: 4. This CDR3 spans 15 amino acids. CDR3 sequence: CASSQDGTGPEKLFF. The CDR3 DNA reads TGCGCCAGCAGCCAAGATGGGACAGGGCCGGAAAAACTGTTTTTT.

V is TRBV19 and J is TRBJ1-5; 7 nucleotides agree with TRBD1. The CDR3 is 16 amino acids. With 1 base clipped from V and 4 bases from J, the junction kept 7 bases outside the gene matches. CDR1 is LNHDA and CDR2 is SQIVND in the germline V gene (reference sequence). The CDR3 nucleotides read TGTGCCAGTAGTATAGGTGGAGGGGGCATTAATCAGCCCCAGCATTTT. The encoded protein is CASSIGGGGINQPQHF. Combining the CDR3 with reference TRBV19 and TRBJ1-5 gives the whole variable domain DGGITQSPKYLFRKEGQNVTLSCEQNLNHDAMYWYRQDPGQGLRLIYYSQIVNDFQKGDIAEGYSVSREKKESFPLTVTSAQKNPTAFYLCASSIGGGGINQPQHFGDGTRLSIL.

This rearrangement joins TRBV7-9 to TRBJ2-7; D could derive from TRBD1 or TRBD2 (5 bases each). Between the trimmed V and J ends, which lost 4 bases and 0 bases, there was a span of 16 bases. The CDR3 sequence is 16 residues long. Per germline, CDR1 SEHNR and CDR2 FQNEAQ (reference sequence). CDR3 sequence reads: CASSSPMGETSYEQYF. CDR3 coding DNA: TGTGCCAGCAGCTCGCCCATGGGGGAAACCTCCTACGAGCAGTACTTC.

V and J are TRBV6-5 and TRBJ1-5, with D perhaps TRBD1 (6 bases). The CDR3 is 15 residues long. Germline lookup yields CDR1 MNHEY and CDR2 SVGAGI. Trimming removed 0 bases at V and 9 bases at J, with 15 bases between. The CDR3 reads CASSYSRGGRAPQHF. The CDR3 nucleotides are TGTGCCAGCAGTTACTCGAGAGGGGGTCGGGCGCCCCAGCATTTT.